Following are 22 T cell receptor beta chains from one sample sequenced in a study of technical replicates of blood from a handful of donors. Assay: immunoSEQ multiplex PCR; the TCRdb copy retains only in-frame clones and omits some. The data show approximately 85,000 clones, with about 90% seen just once and 0.25% to 0.35% held by the top ten. Specimen: T cells isolated from PBMCs. All receptors come from a human donor in good health.

V usage is TRBV6-5 and J usage is TRBJ2-5; D may be TRBD1 (5 bases). Germline V gives CDR1 MNHEY, CDR2 SVGAGI. Trimming took 6 bases from V and 1 from J, leaving 9 bases between them. The CDR3 has 13 residues. CDR3 protein: CASRRQPQETQYF. DNA of the CDR3: TGTGCCAGCAGGAGACAGCCCCAAGAGACCCAGTACTTC.

This rearrangement joins TRBV4-1 to TRBJ2-5; possibly TRBD1 for D (6 bases). There are 14 residues in the CDR3. V was pared by 0 bases and J by 3 bases, with 8 bases between. Germline V lookup: CDR1 MGHRA, CDR2 YSYEKL. The CDR3 nucleotides read TGCGCCAGCAGCCAAGATGGACAGAAAGAGACCCAGTACTTC. This translates into CASSQDGQKETQYF.

The chain is built from TRBV6-6 and TRBJ2-1, with 7 positions matching TRBD2. The CDR3 is made up of 16 amino acids. Losses at the gene ends were 5 bases for V and 5 bases for J; bases not matched to a gene: 12. In germline, CDR1 is MNHNY, CDR2 SVGAGI (reference sequence). CDR3 nucleotide sequence: TGTGCCAGCAGTGGGGTTGGCGGGAGAGACAACAATGAGCAGTTCTTC. This codes for CASSGVGGRDNNEQFF.

The CDR3 DNA reads as TGCAGCGTTGAAGGAGGACAGGGACCTCGTGGGGATGGCTACACCTTC. It is translated as CSVEGGQGPRGDGYTF. V usage is TRBV29-1 and J usage is TRBJ1-2; 8 nucleotides agree with TRBD1. V lost 1 base and J lost 6; bases outside the gene matches: 13. CDR3 length: 16 amino acids. Germline assignment: CDR1 SQVTM and CDR2 ANQGSEA. The complete variable domain, with remaining parts taken from reference TRBV29-1 and TRBJ1-2, reads SAVISQKPSRDICQRGTSLTIQCQVDSQVTMMFWYRQQPGQSLTLIATANQGSEATYESGFVIDKFPISRPNLTFSTLTVSNMSPEDSSIYLCSVEGGQGPRGDGYTFGSGTRLTVV.

The chain links TRBV5-8 to TRBJ1-1; a possible D gene is TRBD1 (6 bases). Germline assignment: CDR1 SGHTS and CDR2 YDEGEE. This CDR3 spans 15 amino acids. Trimming took off 4 bases at V and 1 base at J, with 14 bases between the two ends. The CDR3 region is CASSQPGTQNTEAFF. Here the CDR3 DNA reads TGTGCCAGCAGCCAACCCGGGACACAGAACACTGAAGCTTTCTTT. Together with reference TRBV5-8 and TRBJ1-1, the CDR3 gives the full variable domain: EAGVTQSPTHLIKTRGQQATLRCSPISGHTSVYWYQQALGLGLQFLLWYDEGEERNRGNFPPRFSGRQFPNYSSELNVNALELEDSALYLCASSQPGTQNTEAFFGQGTRLTVV.

The chain carries TRBV27 and TRBJ2-3; no clear D gene. Looked up from germline, CDR1 is MNHEY and CDR2 is SMNVEV (reference sequence). This CDR3 is 19 amino acids long. With 2 bases removed from V and 3 bases from J, the gap between germline ends came to 24 bases. The CDR3 DNA is TGTGCCAGCAGTTTAGGTTCTGGGTCAGGAACTTTAGGTACAGATACGCAGTATTTT. Its translation is CASSLGSGSGTLGTDTQYF.

The chain joins TRBV5-1 to TRBJ2-7; 7 nucleotides agree with TRBD1. Germline V lookup: CDR1 SGHRS, CDR2 YFSETQ. The CDR3 contains 16 residues. V lost 0 bases and J lost 3; bases outside the gene matches: 9. In DNA, the CDR3 is TGCGCCAGCAGCTTGGAGAGACAGGGTGTGGGCTACGAGCAGTACTTC. Translating gives CASSLERQGVGYEQYF.

This clone was seen only once. The chain has TRBV28 and TRBJ2-7, with 9 nucleotides matching TRBD1. The CDR3 sequence is 16 residues long. Germline V lookup: CDR1 MDHEN, CDR2 SYDVKM. V was pared by 3 bases and J by 1 base, with 7 bases of the junction left unmatched. CDR3 region: CASSFNPGQGSYEQYF. Written as DNA, the CDR3 is TGTGCCAGCAGTTTCAACCCGGGACAGGGTTCCTACGAGCAGTACTTC.

The V call is TRBV7-9, the J call TRBJ2-2; D might be TRBD2 (7 bases). This CDR3 has 16 amino acids. CDR1 and CDR2 (germline): SEHNR, FQNEAQ (reference sequence). The ends were cut back, 4 bases at V and 1 base at J, with 13 bases in the middle. CDR3 in amino acids: CASSWGGGRNTGELFF. The CDR3 DNA reads TGTGCCAGCAGCTGGGGGGGCGGAAGGAACACCGGGGAGCTGTTTTTT.

The gene calls are TRBV5-1 and TRBJ1-3; tentative D call: TRBD1 (6 bases). V was shortened by 4 bases and J by 0 bases, with 14 bases between the two germline ends. The CDR3 length is 16 residues. Germline-derived CDR1 and CDR2 are SGHRS and YFSETQ. CDR3 coding DNA: TGCGCCAGCAGCCCGGGGGGGGGCTACTCTGGAAACACCATATATTTT. It yields the protein CASSPGGGYSGNTIYF.

V usage is TRBV7-3 and J usage is TRBJ2-1; 8 bases are a match to TRBD2. The V gene end was trimmed by 0 bases and the J gene end by 4 bases; junction bases not matched to a gene: 2. The CDR3 runs to 15 residues. Germline V gene lookup returns CDR1 SGHTA and CDR2 FQGTGA. As DNA, the CDR3 is TGTGCCAGCAGCTTAACAGCGGGGGAATACAATGAGCAGTTCTTC. Its protein is CASSLTAGEYNEQFF. The whole variable domain, filled in from reference TRBV7-3 and TRBJ2-1, reads GAGVSQTPSNKVTEKGKYVELRCDPISGHTALYWYRQSLGQGPEFLIYFQGTGAADDSGLPNDRFFAVRPEGSVSTLKIQRTERGDSAVYLCASSLTAGEYNEQFFGPGTRLTVL.

This clone showed up just once. The chain carries TRBV5-1 and TRBJ2-2; 9 positions match TRBD2. CDR1 is SGHRS, CDR2 YFSETQ, per germline. There are 18 residues in the CDR3. Trimming took 1 base from V and 3 from J; bases not matched to a gene: 10. This CDR3 is CASSLFSSGMSDTGELFF. CDR3 coding DNA: TGCGCCAGCAGCTTGTTTTCTAGCGGGATGTCTGACACCGGGGAGCTGTTTTTT.

V is TRBV30 and J is TRBJ2-5, with 7 bases lining up with TRBD2. Germline CDR1 GTSNPN, CDR2 SVGIG (reference sequence). The CDR3 sequence is 12 residues long. As DNA, the CDR3 is TGTGCACTGGGCCGGGGGGAGGAGACCCAGTACTTC. Its translation: CALGRGEETQYF.

The rearrangement links TRBV5-6 to TRBJ2-7, with 8 bases lining up with TRBD2. CDR3 size: 15 residues. V trimming: 5 bases; J trimming: 2 bases; junction bases outside the gene matches: 9. Per germline, CDR1 SGHDT and CDR2 YYEEEE. This chain's CDR3 is CASREAEREPYEQYF. CDR3 nucleotide sequence: TGTGCCAGCAGGGAGGCTGAGCGGGAGCCCTACGAGCAGTACTTC.

The chain combines TRBV5-1 with TRBJ1-6; TRBD1 aligns across 7 bases. Germline CDR1 reads SGHRS; CDR2 reads YFSETQ. J lost 5 bases, V lost 1 base, and 3 bases had no gene match. This CDR3 contains 15 residues. The CDR3 here is CASSLRDRDNSPLHF. The CDR3 DNA follows: TGCGCCAGCAGCTTGCGGGACAGAGATAATTCACCCCTCCACTTT.

In its sample, this clone was seen a few times. The chain links TRBV25-1 to TRBJ1-1; no clear D gene. Trimming stripped 6 bases from V and 0 bases from J, with 14 bases between. From germline, CDR1 is MGHDK and CDR2 SYGVNS. The CDR3 totals 15 residues. The CDR3 DNA follows: TGTGCCAGCAGGTCGGAGGGTGCCTTGAACACTGAAGCTTTCTTT. As protein: CASRSEGALNTEAFF.

The chain joins TRBV11-2 to TRBJ2-7, with D possibly TRBD1 on 6 matching bases. Germline assignment: CDR1 SGHAT and CDR2 FQNNGV. The CDR3 is 18 amino acids. V lost 0 bases and J 4 bases, leaving 22 bases between the germline ends. CDR3 in DNA: TGTGCCAGCAGCTTAGATATATGGGGGCCAGGGGCGGGTTACGAGCAGTACTTC. This codes for CASSLDIWGPGAGYEQYF.

The chain joins TRBV7-2 to TRBJ2-7; D ambiguous. The V end lost 2 bases, the J end lost 5 bases, and 4 bases lay between the germline ends. The CDR3 length is 11 residues. Germline CDR1 and CDR2: SGHTA and FQGNSA. The CDR3 loop reads CASSLFNEQYF. Here the CDR3 DNA reads TGTGCCAGCAGCTTATTCAACGAGCAGTACTTC.

In its sample, this clone was seen once. The chain recombines TRBV5-4 with TRBJ2-5; 12 nucleotides match TRBD2. The CDR3 is 17 amino acids. Germline CDR1 is SGHNT and CDR2 is YYREEE (reference sequence). Trimming at V came to 4 bases and at J to 4 bases, leaving 11 bases not matched to a gene. CDR3 nucleotide sequence: TGTGCCAGCAGCCCGTGGACTAGCGGGATTGTAGGAGAGACCCAGTACTTC. Its translation is CASSPWTSGIVGETQYF.

As regards this clone: At one end the junction does not follow the germline gene, possibly because of a read error. The rearrangement links TRBV2 to TRBJ1-4, with D unresolved. This CDR3 has 14 residues. CDR1 and CDR2 from the germline V gene are SNHLY and FYNNEI. DNA for the CDR3: TGTGCCAGCAATGAAATAGCGGAAAATGAAAAACTGTTTTTT. It encodes CASNEIAENEKLFF. Using reference TRBV2 and TRBJ1-4 for the parts outside the CDR3, the full variable domain is EPEVTQTPSHQVTQMGQEVILRCVPISNHLYFYWYRQILGQKVEFLVSFYNNEISEKSEIFDDQFSVERPDGSNFTLKIRSTKLEDSAMYFCASNEIAENEKLFFGSGTQLSVL.

The V gene is TRBV6-6, the J gene TRBJ1-5; tentatively, D is TRBD1 (5 bases). V lost 2 bases, J lost 4 bases, and 12 bases lay in between. Per germline, CDR1 MNHNY and CDR2 SVGAGI (reference sequence). The CDR3 has 15 residues. This CDR3 reads CASSYGGQGNQPQHF. In DNA form, the CDR3 reads TGTGCCAGCAGTTACGGTGGCCAGGGAAATCAGCCCCAGCATTTT.

The chain combines TRBV13 with TRBJ1-1, with D possibly matching TRBD1 (6 bases). V was shortened by 0 bases and J by 0 bases, with 20 bases between the two germline ends. The CDR3 is 19 amino acids. Per germline, CDR1 PRHDT and CDR2 FYEKMQ (reference sequence). The DNA for the CDR3 is TGTGCCAGCAGCTTAGGGTCGTTTTTGCGGGGGGCTATGAACACTGAAGCTTTCTTT. This encodes CASSLGSFLRGAMNTEAFF.